The 5 T cell receptor beta chains below were found in one sample sequenced in a study of shared clonotypes between healthy human individuals. This table comes from immunoSEQ multiplex PCR, and its TCRdb copy is limited to in-frame clones, with some not included. The profile shows roughly 2,500,000 clones, 93% of them singletons. The sample taken for sequencing was naive CD4+ T cells from PBMCs. Subset noted: CD45RA+ positively selected. All receptors derive from a man between 18 and 29 years old in good health. Some clones in this sample may be carry-over from other donors' samples.

The chain couples TRBV4-1 to TRBJ1-2; 8 bases align to TRBD1. CDR3 size: 21 residues. CDR1 MGHRA and CDR2 YSYEKL come from the germline V gene. Trimming removed 3 bases from V and 6 bases from J; junction bases left unmatched: 27. CDR3 bases: TGCGCCAGCAGCCAGGGTCGCGCCAGGGGGCGACTCGGTGCCCCCGGGAATGGCTACACCTTC. Amino acid sequence: CASSQGRARGRLGAPGNGYTF.

V and J are TRBV7-3 and TRBJ2-3, with 10 bases matching TRBD2. Germline values: CDR1 SGHTA, CDR2 FQGTGA. Unmatched junction bases numbered 9, after V lost 4 bases and J lost 2 bases. This CDR3 has 17 residues. CDR3 protein: CASSSGRGLAVTDTQYF. The CDR3 DNA follows: TGTGCCAGCAGCTCAGGTCGCGGACTAGCGGTCACAGATACGCAGTATTTT.

This rearrangement joins TRBV18 to TRBJ1-6; a weak D match, TRBD1 (6 bases). This CDR3 is 15 amino acids long. The V end lost 2 bases, the J end lost 8 bases, and 13 bases lay between the germline ends. Germline assignment: CDR1 KGHSH and CDR2 LQKENI. The CDR3 bases are TGTGCCAGCTCACCAACGGGGGCCGAGGATTCACCCCTCCACTTT. This gives the protein CASSPTGAEDSPLHF.

This chain connects TRBV19 to TRBJ1-4, with TRBD1 matching 11 bases. Germline CDR1 LNHDA, CDR2 SQIVND (reference sequence). The CDR3 runs 13 residues. J lost 8 bases, V lost 9 bases, and 5 bases had no gene match. The CDR3 is CASHGTGGEKLFF. The CDR3, as DNA: TGTGCCAGCCACGGGACAGGGGGGGAAAAACTGTTTTTT.

As concerns this clone: The limits of the CDR3 on the DNA are not certain, so only TCRdb's listed CDR3 is given. V is TRBV25-1 and J is TRBJ2-3; TRBD1 is taken as the D call from the table, unchecked against the DNA. Germline V gene data show CDR1 as MGHDK and CDR2 as SYGVNS. A total of 17 residues make up the CDR3, ends included. This chain's CDR3 is CASSILGTGKTTDTQYF.